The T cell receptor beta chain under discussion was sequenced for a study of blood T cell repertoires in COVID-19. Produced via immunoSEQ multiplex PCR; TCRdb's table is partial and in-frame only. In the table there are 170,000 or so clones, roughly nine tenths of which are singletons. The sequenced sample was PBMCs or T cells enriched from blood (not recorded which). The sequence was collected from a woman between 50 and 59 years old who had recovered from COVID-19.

CDR3 sequence: CASSLFGTDYEQYF. The DNA for the CDR3 is TGTGCCAGCAGTTTATTTGGGACAGACTACGAGCAGTACTTC. V and J are TRBV27 and TRBJ2-7; 7 bases match TRBD1. The V gene's germline CDR1 is MNHEY and CDR2 SMNVEV (reference sequence). V was clipped by 1 base and J by 3 bases; unmatched bases: 3. The CDR3 is made up of 14 amino acids.